The clone carrying this T cell receptor beta chain turned up a few times. J was trimmed by 3 bases and V by 5 bases; bases with no gene match: 6. This CDR3 has 14 amino acids. CDR1 and CDR2 (germline): MDHEN, SYDVKM. The data derive from a study of blood T cell repertoires in COVID-19. Using immunoSEQ multiplex PCR, the repertoire was profiled, and TCRdb retains in-frame clones only, with some absent. The sample has around 100,000 clones; about 79% are singletons. The clonotype originates from an elderly woman with active or convalescent COVID-19. J is TRBJ1-2 and V is TRBV28; the match to TRBD1 covers 7 bases. The sample comprised peripheral blood. The CDR3 bases are TGTGCCAGCAGTCCAAGGGACAGTTACTATGGCTACACCTTC. Translation: CASSPRDSYYGYTF.